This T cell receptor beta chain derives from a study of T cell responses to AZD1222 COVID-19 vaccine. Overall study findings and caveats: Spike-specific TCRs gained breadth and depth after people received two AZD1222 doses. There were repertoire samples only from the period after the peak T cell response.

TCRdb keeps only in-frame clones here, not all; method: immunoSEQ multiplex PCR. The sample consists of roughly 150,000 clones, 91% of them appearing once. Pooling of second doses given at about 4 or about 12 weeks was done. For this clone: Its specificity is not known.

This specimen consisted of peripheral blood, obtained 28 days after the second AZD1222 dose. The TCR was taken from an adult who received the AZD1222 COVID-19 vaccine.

CDR3: CASSLGGFGYTF. The DNA of the CDR3 is TGTGCCAGCAGTTTAGGGGGATTCGGCTACACCTTC. The chain links TRBV12-3 or TRBV12-4 to TRBJ1-2; D is unresolved. V was trimmed by 1 base and J by 8 bases, leaving 8 bases between them. There are 12 residues in the CDR3.